Below are 20 T cell receptor beta chains sequenced from a single sample in a study of blood T cell repertoires in COVID-19. Here immunoSEQ multiplex PCR was the method, and the copy in TCRdb shows in-frame clones only, minus some. Among some 110,000 clones, around 80% were seen once, and the ten largest hold about 16%. Sequenced: peripheral blood. The receptors derive from an elderly woman with acute or convalescent COVID-19.

The chain is built from TRBV28 and TRBJ1-4, with 10 bases fitting TRBD1. This CDR3 region has 16 residues. The ends lost 4 bases at V and 6 bases at J; junction bases unmatched: 8. From germline, CDR1 is MDHEN and CDR2 SYDVKM. The CDR3 nucleotides read TGTGCCAGCAGTTCGGCTACCGGGACAGGGGATGAAAAACTGTTTTTT. This codes for CASSSATGTGDEKLFF.

This clone occurred once. The chain couples TRBV9 to TRBJ2-3; 12 nucleotides match TRBD2. CDR3 length: 18 residues. CDR1 SGDLS and CDR2 YYNGEE come from the germline V gene. V was clipped by 3 bases and J by 3 bases; unmatched bases: 11. The CDR3, as DNA: TGTGCCAGCAGCGGCCACAACCAACTAGCGGGAGGAACAGATACGCAGTATTTT. Protein product: CASSGHNQLAGGTDTQYF.

This clone was observed a handful of times. The chain couples TRBV27 to TRBJ2-2; perhaps TRBD1 as D (5 bases). V dropped 0 bases and J dropped 3 bases, with 11 bases sitting between them. CDR1 is MNHEY and CDR2 is SMNVEV in the germline V gene (reference sequence). This CDR3 has 16 residues. The CDR3 protein is CASSLSGRADTGELFF. The CDR3, as DNA: TGTGCCAGCAGTTTATCGGGCAGGGCCGACACCGGGGAGCTGTTTTTT.

The chain links TRBV24-1 to TRBJ1-2; D gene unclear. CDR3 length equals 12 residues. Germline V gene lookup returns CDR1 KGHDR and CDR2 SFDVKD. Trimming left V 4 bases short and J 2 bases short, with 4 bases between. The CDR3 is CATSETNYGYTF. The CDR3 region has the DNA TGTGCCACCAGTGAAACAAACTATGGCTACACCTTC.

The chain carries TRBV11-2 and TRBJ2-1; 9 positions agree with TRBD2. Trimming cost V 5 bases and J 7 bases; bases outside gene matches: 12. Per the germline V gene, CDR1 is SGHAT and CDR2 is FQNNGV. The length of the CDR3 is 16 residues. The CDR3 sequence is CASSPRVDSGGNEQFF. CDR3 bases: TGTGCCAGCAGCCCTAGGGTGGACAGCGGGGGGAATGAGCAGTTCTTC.

The chain employs TRBV6-5 and TRBJ1-2, with D tentatively TRBD1 (6 bases). The V end lost 6 bases, the J end lost 4 bases, and 12 bases lay between the germline ends. The CDR3 has 13 residues. Germline V CDR1 and CDR2: MNHEY, SVGAGI. The CDR3 DNA sequence: TGTGCCAGCAGACCGGGACAAGTCTATGGCTACACCTTC. Translated, it gives CASRPGQVYGYTF.

The sample holds many counts of this clone. The rearrangement uses TRBV5-5 and TRBJ1-5, with 9 bases aligning to TRBD1. Germline V gene data show CDR1 as SGHKS and CDR2 as YYEKEE (reference sequence). The junction had 3 bases not matched to a gene; V was cut back by 2 bases and J by 6 bases. The CDR3 extends over 14 amino acids. CDR3 DNA: TGTGCCAGCAGCTTCACAGGGGGCAGTCAGCCCCAGCATTTT. Translation: CASSFTGGSQPQHF.

This clone has a handful of counts. The rearrangement joins TRBV24-1 to TRBJ2-2, with 7 bases lining up with TRBD1. CDR1 is KGHDR, CDR2 SFDVKD, per germline. The CDR3 has 15 residues. With 7 bases clipped from V and 1 base from J, the junction kept 5 bases outside the gene matches. DNA for the CDR3: TGTGCCACCAGCGGACGGACAGGGAACACCGGGGAGCTGTTTTTT. This codes for CATSGRTGNTGELFF.

The chain carries TRBV18 and TRBJ1-5, with 9 bases fitting TRBD1. Germline-derived CDR1 and CDR2 are KGHSH and LQKENI. The CDR3 spans 14 residues. J lost 7 bases, V lost 3 bases, and 4 bases had no gene match. The CDR3 loop is CASSPDRGGQPQHF. The CDR3 DNA reads TGTGCCAGCTCACCGGACAGGGGCGGACAGCCCCAGCATTTT.

This chain connects TRBV7-2 to TRBJ1-4; TRBD1 matches 8 bases. Trimming removed 6 bases from V and 6 bases from J; junction bases left unmatched: 9. CDR3 size: 15 residues. CDR1 is SGHTA and CDR2 is FQGNSA in the germline V gene. The CDR3 nucleotides read TGTGCCAGCAGTTCAAACAGGGGGAAGGATGAAAAACTGTTTTTT. This encodes CASSSNRGKDEKLFF.

This chain uses TRBV13 with TRBJ1-4; 7 bases map to TRBD1. The germline V gene encodes CDR1 PRHDT and CDR2 FYEKMQ (reference sequence). Trimming took 6 bases from V and 8 from J; bases not matched to a gene: 9. There are 14 residues in the CDR3. The CDR3 sequence is CASRETGSGEKLFF. The CDR3 coding sequence is TGTGCCAGCAGGGAGACAGGGTCGGGAGAAAAACTGTTTTTT.

Concerning this clone itself: The germline gene is not matched at one end of the junction; a read error may be the cause. The rearrangement joins TRBV28 to TRBJ2-2, with TRBD2 identical over 9 bases. Germline-derived CDR1 and CDR2 are MDHEN and SYDVKM. The CDR3 runs to 13 residues. This CDR3 is CASSARGGGELFF. In DNA form, the CDR3 reads TGCGCCAGCAGCGCGCGGGGGGGCGGGGAGCTGTTTTTT.

The V and J genes are TRBV24-1 and TRBJ2-3; tentative D call: TRBD2 (6 bases). In germline, CDR1 is KGHDR, CDR2 SFDVKD. V lost 6 bases and J 7 bases, leaving 13 bases between the germline ends. The CDR3 is 13 amino acids. The CDR3 sequence: CATSKGDFNTQYF. The CDR3 DNA is TGTGCCACCAGTAAAGGGGACTTCAATACGCAGTATTTT.

The chain carries TRBV11-2 and TRBJ2-1, with TRBD1 matching over 7 bases. The V gene end was trimmed by 0 bases and the J gene end by 4 bases; junction bases not matched to a gene: 6. CDR1 SGHAT and CDR2 FQNNGV come from the germline V gene. The CDR3 is made up of 16 amino acids. CDR3 DNA sequence: TGTGCCAGCAGCTTAGAATACCAGGGGGATTACAATGAGCAGTTCTTC. It is translated as CASSLEYQGDYNEQFF.

This chain links TRBV28 with TRBJ1-6; 7 bases line up with TRBD1. CDR3 size: 17 residues. From germline, CDR1 is MDHEN and CDR2 SYDVKM. Losses at the gene ends were 5 bases for V and 10 bases for J; bases not matched to a gene: 17. The CDR3 sequence: CASSLDRRLSIGSPLHF. The DNA for the CDR3 is TGTGCCAGCAGTCTGGACAGGCGCCTGTCAATAGGATCACCCCTCCACTTT.

This clone occurred once. This chain links TRBV5-1 with TRBJ2-2, with D perhaps TRBD2 (5 bases). This CDR3 has 14 residues. Deletions cut 0 bases from V and 5 bases from J, with 8 bases between. From germline, CDR1 is SGHRS and CDR2 YFSETQ. This chain's CDR3 is CASSLATGTGELFF. The CDR3 DNA sequence: TGCGCCAGCAGCTTGGCGACGGGGACCGGGGAGCTGTTTTTT. Combining the CDR3 with reference TRBV5-1 and TRBJ2-2 gives the whole variable domain KAGVTQTPRYLIKTRGQQVTLSCSPISGHRSVSWYQQTPGQGLQFLFEYFSETQRNKGNFPGRFSGRQFSNSRSEMNVSTLELGDSALYLCASSLATGTGELFFGEGSRLTVL.

The chain carries TRBV4-3 and TRBJ2-3; D is unclear. The ends were cut back, 0 bases at V and 3 bases at J, with 4 bases in the middle. This CDR3 comprises 13 residues. Germline CDR1 is LGHNA and CDR2 is YSLEER. The CDR3 DNA reads as TGCGCCAGCAGCCAAGAACGGACAGATACGCAGTATTTT. It is translated as CASSQERTDTQYF.

The V call is TRBV6-4, the J call TRBJ1-5; D ambiguous. V was pared by 5 bases and J by 0 bases, with 8 bases between. This CDR3 comprises 14 residues. Germline V lookup: CDR1 MRHNA, CDR2 SNTAGT. The CDR3 spells CASSFQYSNQPQHF. Here the CDR3 DNA reads TGTGCCAGCAGTTTTCAGTATAGCAATCAGCCCCAGCATTTT.

This chain joins TRBV29-1 and TRBJ1-1; D not resolved. CDR3 size: 15 residues. V was trimmed by 4 bases and J by 2 bases, leaving 17 bases between them. Germline CDR1 SQVTM, CDR2 ANQGSEA. CDR3 in DNA: TGCAGCGTTGCGGTCAGCGGGATCCTTAACACTGAAGCTTTCTTT. Translation gives CSVAVSGILNTEAFF.

The rearrangement links TRBV5-5 to TRBJ2-5; D is undetermined. Germline CDR1 reads SGHKS; CDR2 reads YYEKEE (reference sequence). The CDR3 totals 14 residues. V was pared by 0 bases and J by 1 base, with 7 bases between. CDR3 sequence: CASSLGQFQETQYF. The CDR3 nucleotides read TGTGCCAGCAGCTTGGGCCAGTTCCAAGAGACCCAGTACTTC.